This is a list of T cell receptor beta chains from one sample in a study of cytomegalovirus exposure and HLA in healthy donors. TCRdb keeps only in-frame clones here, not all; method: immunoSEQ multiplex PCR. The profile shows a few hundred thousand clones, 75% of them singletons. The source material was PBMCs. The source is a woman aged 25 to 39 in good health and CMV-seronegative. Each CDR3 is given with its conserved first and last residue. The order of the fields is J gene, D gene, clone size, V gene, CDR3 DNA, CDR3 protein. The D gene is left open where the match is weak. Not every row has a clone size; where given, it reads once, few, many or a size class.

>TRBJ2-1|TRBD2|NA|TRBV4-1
TGCGCCAGCAGCCCGGGACTAGCTCTGGTCCACAATGAGCAGTTCTTC
CASSPGLALVHNEQFF
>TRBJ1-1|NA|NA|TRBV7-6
TGTGCCAGCAGCTTAGGAACTAAGTTGAACACTGAAGCTTTCTTT
CASSLGTKLNTEAFF
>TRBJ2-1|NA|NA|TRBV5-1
TGCGCCAGCAGCTTCCCTAGCTCCTACAATGAGCAGTTCTTC
CASSFPSSYNEQFF
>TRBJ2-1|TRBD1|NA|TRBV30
TGTGCCTGGAGTGTACATGGGACAGGGGGCAATGAGCAGTTCTTC
CAWSVHGTGGNEQFF
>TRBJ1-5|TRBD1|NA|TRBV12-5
TGTGCTAGTGGCCAGGGGGCGAAACAGCCCCAGCATTTT
CASGQGAKQPQHF
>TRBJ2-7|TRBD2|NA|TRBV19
TGTGCCAGTAGTATTGGGACTAGCGACGCTGACGAGCAGTACTTC
CASSIGTSDADEQYF
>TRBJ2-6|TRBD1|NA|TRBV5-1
TGCGCCAGCAGTTTATACTCCGGGACAGGGGGGTCAGGGGCCAACGTCCTGACTTTC
CASSLYSGTGGSGANVLTF
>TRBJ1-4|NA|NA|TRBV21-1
TGTGCCAGCAGTATACAGGGGGCGGCAACTAATGAAAAACTGTTTTTT
CASSIQGAATNEKLFF
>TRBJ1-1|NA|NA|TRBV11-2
TGTGCCAGCAGCTTAGGGCAGGCGAACACTGAAGCTTTCTTT
CASSLGQANTEAFF
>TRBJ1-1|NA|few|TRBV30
TGTGCCTGGAGTGTAACGAGAAACACTGAAGCTTTCTTT
CAWSVTRNTEAFF
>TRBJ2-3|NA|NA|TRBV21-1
TGTGCCAGCCTTATGCGGGAGCCTCGCACAGATACGCAGTATTTT
CASLMREPRTDTQYF
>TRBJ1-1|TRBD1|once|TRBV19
TGTGCCAGTACCCCTTGGGGGACAGGGTATGATCGGACTGAAGCTTTCTTT
CASTPWGTGYDRTEAFF
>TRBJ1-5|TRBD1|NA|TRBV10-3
TGTGCCATCAGTCCAGGGGGCGGTGAGACTTCCCAGCATTTT
CAISPGGGETSQHF
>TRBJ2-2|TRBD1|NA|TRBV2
TGTGCCAGCAGCGGACAGGGGCTTTACACCGGGGAGCTGTTTTTT
CASSGQGLYTGELFF
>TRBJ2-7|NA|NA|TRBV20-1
TGCAGTGCTAAGGGGTCCTACGAGCAGTACTTC
CSAKGSYEQYF
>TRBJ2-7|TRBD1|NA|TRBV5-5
TGTGCCAGCAGCTTGCGGAACAGGGGCTACGAGCAGTACTTC
CASSLRNRGYEQYF
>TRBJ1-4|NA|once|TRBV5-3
TGTGCCAGCAGCTACGGTTCGGCTAATGAAAAACTGTTTTTT
CASSYGSANEKLFF
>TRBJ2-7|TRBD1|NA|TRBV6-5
TGTGCCAGCAGTTACTCGATAGGGGGCAGAACCTACGAGCAGTACTTC
CASSYSIGGRTYEQYF
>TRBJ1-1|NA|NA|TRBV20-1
TGCAGTGCCCCCACTAACACTGAAGCTTTCTTT
CSAPTNTEAFF
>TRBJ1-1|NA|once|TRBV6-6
TGTGCCAGCGCGTGGGCCCGTAACACTGAAGCTTTCTTT
CASAWARNTEAFF
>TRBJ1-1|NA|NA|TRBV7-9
TGTGCCAGCATGAGCGGGGGCCCGAACACTGAAGCTTTCTTT
CASMSGGPNTEAFF
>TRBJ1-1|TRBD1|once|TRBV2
TGTGCCAGCAGCGCTACAGGGGGTACGGCTTTCTTT
CASSATGGTAFF
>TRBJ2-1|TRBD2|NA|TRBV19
TGTGCCAGTAGTGGTGGGGGGGCCTACAATGAGCAGTTCTTC
CASSGGGAYNEQFF
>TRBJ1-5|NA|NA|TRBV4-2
TGTGCCAGCAGCCAAGATCTTGAGGCGGGCCAGCCCCAGCATTTT
CASSQDLEAGQPQHF
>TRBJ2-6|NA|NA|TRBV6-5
TGTGCCAGCAGTTACTCGGCAGGGTCTGGGGCCAACGTCCTGACTTTC
CASSYSAGSGANVLTF
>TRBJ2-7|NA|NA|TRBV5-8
TGTGCCAGCAGTGCGGGATCCTACGAGCAGTACTTC
CASSAGSYEQYF
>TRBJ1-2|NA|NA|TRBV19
TGTGCCAGTAGTACACTGGACAGTAAGGTTCGGGGCTACACCTTC
CASSTLDSKVRGYTF
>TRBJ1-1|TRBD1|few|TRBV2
TGTGCCAGCAGCTTTGCAGGGGGGCGGTGGAACACTGAAGCTTTCTTT
CASSFAGGRWNTEAFF
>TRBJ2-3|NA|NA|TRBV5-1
TGCGCCAGCAGCTTTGAAGCAGACTCTAGCACAGATACGCAGTATTTT
CASSFEADSSTDTQYF
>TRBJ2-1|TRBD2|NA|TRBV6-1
TGTGCCAGCAGTGATTTTTGGACTAGCGCATACAATGAGCAGTTCTTC
CASSDFWTSAYNEQFF
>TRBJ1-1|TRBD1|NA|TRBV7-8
TGTGCCAGCAGCTTAGAGGGACAGGGGGCGGTGGGGTCTGAAGCTTTCTTT
CASSLEGQGAVGSEAFF
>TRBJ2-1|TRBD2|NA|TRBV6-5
TGCGCCACGTCGGCGGGGGGGTTAAATGAGCAGTTCTTC
CATSAGGLNEQFF
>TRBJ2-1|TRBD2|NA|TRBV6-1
TGTGCCAGCATCTGGACTAGCGGGAGAAGAGATGAGCAGTTCTTC
CASIWTSGRRDEQFF
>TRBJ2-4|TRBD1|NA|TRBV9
TGTGCCAGCTCCGTGGGGTGGCAGGGGGCTGCCAAAAACATTCAGTACTTC
CASSVGWQGAAKNIQYF
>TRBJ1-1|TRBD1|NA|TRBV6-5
TGTGCCAGCAGTCCACAGGGGGCCCACACTGAAGCTTTCTTT
CASSPQGAHTEAFF
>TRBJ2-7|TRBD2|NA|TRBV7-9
TGTTCCAGCAGCTTAGGCTGGCTAGCGGAAACCGCCGAGCAGTACTTC
CSSSLGWLAETAEQYF
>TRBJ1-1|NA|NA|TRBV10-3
TGTGCCATCAGTGCAAACGGGGTAACTGAAGCTTTCTTT
CAISANGVTEAFF
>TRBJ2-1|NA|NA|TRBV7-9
TGTGCCAGCAGCCCCGCCAGTAGCGGAGGATACAATGAGCAGTTCTTC
CASSPASSGGYNEQFF
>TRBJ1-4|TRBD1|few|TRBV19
TGTGCCAGTAGTATACCAAAACGGGACAGGAATGAAAAACTGTTTTTT
CASSIPKRDRNEKLFF
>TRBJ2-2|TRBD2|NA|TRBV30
TGTGCCTGGAGTAGTGGCGGGAGTTTAGCCGGGGAGCTGTTTTTT
CAWSSGGSLAGELFF
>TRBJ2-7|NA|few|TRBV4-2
TGTGCCAGCAGCCATGGGCCTGACTACGAGCAGTACTTC
CASSHGPDYEQYF
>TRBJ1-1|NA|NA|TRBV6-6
TGTGCCAGCAGTTACATTTTGGCAGATGAAGCTTTCTTT
CASSYILADEAFF
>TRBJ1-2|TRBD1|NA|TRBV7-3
TGTGCCAGCAGCTCGACAGGGGTGGAAGGCTACACCTTC
CASSSTGVEGYTF
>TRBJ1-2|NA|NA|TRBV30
TGTGCCTGGAGCAACAGGAGAGGTGAAGGCTACACCTTC
CAWSNRRGEGYTF
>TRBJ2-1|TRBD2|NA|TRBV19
TGTGCCAGTAGTATTGAATCACTAGCGGCTAACAATGAGCAGTTCTTC
CASSIESLAANNEQFF
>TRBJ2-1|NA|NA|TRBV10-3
TGTGCCATCAGTGAGTCAACGGCTAGAGGGAGCCGGAATGAGCAGTTCTTC
CAISESTARGSRNEQFF
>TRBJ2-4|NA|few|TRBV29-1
TGCAGCGTTGGAGTCCTAGCCAAAAACATTCAGTACTTC
CSVGVLAKNIQYF
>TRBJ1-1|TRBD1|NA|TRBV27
TGTGCCAGCAGTACCCAGGGGGACACTGAAGCTTTCTTT
CASSTQGDTEAFF
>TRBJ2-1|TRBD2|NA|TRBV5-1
TGCGCCAGCAGCTTGGGCCCTATGTGGCGGGAGGGCCCCGATGAGCAGTTCTTC
CASSLGPMWREGPDEQFF
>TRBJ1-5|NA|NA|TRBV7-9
TGTGCCAGCAGCTTAGCCACGGAGCCCCAGCATTTT
CASSLATEPQHF
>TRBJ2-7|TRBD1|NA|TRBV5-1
TGCGCCAGCAGCTTGGTAGCAGGGGGTTCCTACGAGCAGTACTTC
CASSLVAGGSYEQYF
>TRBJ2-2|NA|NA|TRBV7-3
TGTGCCAGCAGCCCAGGACAGGGGGAGCTGTTTTTT
CASSPGQGELFF
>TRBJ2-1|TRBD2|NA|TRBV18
TGTGCCAGCTCACCAATTGGGGTAGCGGGGGGGCCTGTTGAGCAGTTCTTC
CASSPIGVAGGPVEQFF
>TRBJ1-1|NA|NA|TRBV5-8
TGTGCCAGCAGCTTGATGGAAGGGGGTGAAGCTTTCTTT
CASSLMEGGEAFF